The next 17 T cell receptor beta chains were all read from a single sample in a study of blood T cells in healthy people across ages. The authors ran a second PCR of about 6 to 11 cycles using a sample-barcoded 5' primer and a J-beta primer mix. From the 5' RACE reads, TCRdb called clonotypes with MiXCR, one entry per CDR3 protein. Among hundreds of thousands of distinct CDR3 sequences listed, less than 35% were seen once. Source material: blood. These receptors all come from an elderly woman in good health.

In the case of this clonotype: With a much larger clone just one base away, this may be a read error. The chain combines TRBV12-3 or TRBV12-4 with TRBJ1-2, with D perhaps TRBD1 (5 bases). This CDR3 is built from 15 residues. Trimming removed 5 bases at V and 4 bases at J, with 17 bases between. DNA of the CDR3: TGTGCCAGCAGTCCCAGGCGGGCAGGGACCTATGGCTACACCTTC. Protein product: CASSPRRAGTYGYTF.

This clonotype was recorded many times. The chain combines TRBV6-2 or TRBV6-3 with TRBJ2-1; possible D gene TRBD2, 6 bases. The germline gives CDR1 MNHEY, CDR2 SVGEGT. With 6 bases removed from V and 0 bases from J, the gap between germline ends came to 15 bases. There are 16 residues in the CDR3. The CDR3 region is CASRTGLLSSYNEQFF. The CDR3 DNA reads TGTGCCAGCAGAACGGGACTCCTAAGCTCCTACAATGAGCAGTTCTTC.

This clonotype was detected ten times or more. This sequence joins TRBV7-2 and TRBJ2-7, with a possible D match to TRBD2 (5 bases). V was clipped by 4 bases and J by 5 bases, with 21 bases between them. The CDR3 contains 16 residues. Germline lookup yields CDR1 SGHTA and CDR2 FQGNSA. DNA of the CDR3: TGTGCCAGCAGCTCCGATTTTGGGCTAGCAAAGAACGAGCAGTACTTC. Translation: CASSSDFGLAKNEQYF.

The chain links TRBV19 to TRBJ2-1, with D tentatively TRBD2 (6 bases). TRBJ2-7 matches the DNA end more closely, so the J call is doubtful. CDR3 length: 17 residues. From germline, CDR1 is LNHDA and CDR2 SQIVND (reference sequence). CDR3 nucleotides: TGTGCCAGTAGTATATTATCGGCGGGGCGAACCTACAATGAGCAGTACTTC. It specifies CASSILSAGRTYNEQYF.

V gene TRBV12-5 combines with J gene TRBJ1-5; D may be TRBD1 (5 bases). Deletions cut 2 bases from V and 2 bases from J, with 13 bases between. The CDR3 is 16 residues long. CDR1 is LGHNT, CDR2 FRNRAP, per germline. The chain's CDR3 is CASGLPKGSGNQPQHF. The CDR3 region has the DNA TGTGCTAGTGGTTTGCCGAAGGGGTCGGGCAATCAGCCCCAGCATTTT.

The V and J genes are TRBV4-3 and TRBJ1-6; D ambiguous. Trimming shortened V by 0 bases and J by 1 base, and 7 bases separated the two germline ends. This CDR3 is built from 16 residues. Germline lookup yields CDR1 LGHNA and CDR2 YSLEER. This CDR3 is CASSQEFGSYNSPLHF. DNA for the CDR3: TGCGCCAGCAGCCAAGAGTTCGGTTCCTATAATTCACCCCTCCACTTT.

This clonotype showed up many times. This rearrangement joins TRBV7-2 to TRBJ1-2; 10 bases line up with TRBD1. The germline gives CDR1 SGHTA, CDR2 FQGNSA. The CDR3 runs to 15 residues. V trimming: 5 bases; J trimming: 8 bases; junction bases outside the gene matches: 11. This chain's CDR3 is CASSPRTGGDLGYTF. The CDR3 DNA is TGTGCCAGCAGCCCCCGGACAGGGGGAGATCTCGGCTACACCTTC.

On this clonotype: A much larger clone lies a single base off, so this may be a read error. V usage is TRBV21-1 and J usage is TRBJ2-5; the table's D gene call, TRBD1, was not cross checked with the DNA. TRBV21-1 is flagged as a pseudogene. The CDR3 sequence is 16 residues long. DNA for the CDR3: TGTGCCAGCAGCAAAGAAGTAGTGGACAAACTGGATGAGCAGTACTTC. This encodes CASSKEVVDKLDEQYF.

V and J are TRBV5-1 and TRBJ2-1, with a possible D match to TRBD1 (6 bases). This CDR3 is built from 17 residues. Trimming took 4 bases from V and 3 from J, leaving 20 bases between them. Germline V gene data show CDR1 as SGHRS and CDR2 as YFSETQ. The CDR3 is CASSHFGQGTLYNEQFF. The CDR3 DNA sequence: TGCGCCAGCAGCCATTTTGGGCAGGGGACCCTCTACAATGAGCAGTTCTTC. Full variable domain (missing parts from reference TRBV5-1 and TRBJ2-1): KAGVTQTPRYLIKTRGQQVTLSCSPISGHRSVSWYQQTPGQGLQFLFEYFSETQRNKGNFPGRFSGRQFSNSRSEMNVSTLELGDSALYLCASSHFGQGTLYNEQFFGPGTRLTVL.

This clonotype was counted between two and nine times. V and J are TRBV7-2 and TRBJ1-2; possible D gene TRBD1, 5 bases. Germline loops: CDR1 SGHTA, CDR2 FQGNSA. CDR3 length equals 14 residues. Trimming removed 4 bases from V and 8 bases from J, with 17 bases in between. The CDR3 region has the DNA TGTGCCAGCAGCTCCCCCAACCGGAGGGGCGGCTACACCTTC. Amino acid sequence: CASSSPNRRGGYTF.

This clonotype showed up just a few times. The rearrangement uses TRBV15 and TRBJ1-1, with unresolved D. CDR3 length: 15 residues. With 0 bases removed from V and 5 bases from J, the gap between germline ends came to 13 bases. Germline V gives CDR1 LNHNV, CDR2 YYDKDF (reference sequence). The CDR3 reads CATSRDAGSGTEAFF. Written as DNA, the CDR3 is TGTGCCACCAGCAGAGATGCGGGCTCGGGAACTGAAGCTTTCTTT.

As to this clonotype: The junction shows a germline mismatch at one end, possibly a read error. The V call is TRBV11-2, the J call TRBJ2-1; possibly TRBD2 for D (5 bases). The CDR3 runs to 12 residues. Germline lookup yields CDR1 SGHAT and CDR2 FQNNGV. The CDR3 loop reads CTSSRGKSEQFF. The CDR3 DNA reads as TGTACCAGCAGCCGAGGGAAGAGTGAGCAGTTCTTC.

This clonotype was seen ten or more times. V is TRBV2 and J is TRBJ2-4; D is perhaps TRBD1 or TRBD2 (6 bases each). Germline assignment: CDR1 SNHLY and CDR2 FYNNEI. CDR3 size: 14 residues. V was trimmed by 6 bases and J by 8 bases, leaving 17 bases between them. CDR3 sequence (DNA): TGTGCCAGCAGGCTAACGGGGGCGAGGGACATTCAGTACTTC. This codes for CASRLTGARDIQYF.

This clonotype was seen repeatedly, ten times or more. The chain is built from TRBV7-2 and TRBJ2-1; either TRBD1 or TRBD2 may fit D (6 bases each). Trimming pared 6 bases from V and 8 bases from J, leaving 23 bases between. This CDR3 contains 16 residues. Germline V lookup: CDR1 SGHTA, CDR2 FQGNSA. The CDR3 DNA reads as TGTGCCAGCAGTCTTCTGACGGGGGCCAGGGGCGATGAGCAGTTCTTC. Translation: CASSLLTGARGDEQFF.

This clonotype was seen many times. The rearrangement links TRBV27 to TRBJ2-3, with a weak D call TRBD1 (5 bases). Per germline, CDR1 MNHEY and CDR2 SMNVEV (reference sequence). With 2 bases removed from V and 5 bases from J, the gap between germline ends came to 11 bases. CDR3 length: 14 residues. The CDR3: CASSLQLRGDTQYF. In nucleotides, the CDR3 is TGTGCCAGCAGTTTACAGCTAAGGGGAGATACGCAGTATTTT.

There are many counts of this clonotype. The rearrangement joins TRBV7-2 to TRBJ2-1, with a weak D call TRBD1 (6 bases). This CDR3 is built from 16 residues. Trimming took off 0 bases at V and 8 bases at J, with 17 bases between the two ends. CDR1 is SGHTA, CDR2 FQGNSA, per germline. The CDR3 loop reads CASSLARGTSIDEQFF. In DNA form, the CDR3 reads TGTGCCAGCAGCTTAGCGCGAGGGACAAGTATCGATGAGCAGTTCTTC. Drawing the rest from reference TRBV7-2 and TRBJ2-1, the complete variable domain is GAGVSQSPSNKVTEKGKDVELRCDPISGHTALYWYRQSLGQGLEFLIYFQGNSAPDKSGLPSDRFSAERTGGSVSTLTIQRTQQEDSAVYLCASSLARGTSIDEQFFGPGTRLTVL.

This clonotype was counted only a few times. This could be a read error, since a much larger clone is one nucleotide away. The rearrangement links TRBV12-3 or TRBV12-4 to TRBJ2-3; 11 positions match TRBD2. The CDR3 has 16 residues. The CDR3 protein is CASSFLAGGHTDAQYF. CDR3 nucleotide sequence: TGTGCCAGCAGTTTCCTAGCGGGGGGCCACACAGATGCGCAGTATTTT.